Detailed here is one TCR beta chain. The antigen remains unidentified. Here immunoSEQ multiplex PCR was the method, and the copy in TCRdb shows in-frame clones only, minus some. The top ten clones hold around 5.5% of a sample with around 300,000 clones, around 90% of them seen once. These data are taken from a study of Ad26.COV2.S vaccination and SARS-CoV-2 variants. Overall study context: Doses of Ad26.COV2.S were injected into muscle once or twice, 56 days apart.

Indicated treatment: 15 to 20 received Ad26.COV2.S at low or high dose, single or two shots; a few received placebo; per-sample allocation not given. On day 63 after the first injection, vaccine and placebo recipients gave samples. Study-wide results and limits: Total T cell responses, in the TCR breadth and depth analyses, may have been underestimated. A substantial breadth of spike-specific CD8+ and CD4+ T cell responses after vaccination has been reported.

The CDR3 runs 15 residues. Germline V gene data show CDR1 as SGHNT and CDR2 as YENEEA. The ends were cut back, 1 base at V and 4 bases at J, with 11 bases in the middle. Sequenced material: peripheral blood, taken in a trial of Ad26.COV2.S vaccine versus placebo. The clonotype originates from a person between 18 and 65 years old who received the Ad26.COV2.S COVID-19 vaccine or a placebo. J is TRBJ1-3 and V is TRBV11-3; D uncertain. CDR3 DNA sequence: TGTGCCAGCAGCTTAGTCGGAACTGCAGGAAACACCATATATTTT. Translation: CASSLVGTAGNTIYF.